A selection of T cell receptor beta chains follows, all from one sample in a study of shared clonotypes between healthy human individuals. Measured with immunoSEQ multiplex PCR; TCRdb has only the in-frame clones, and not every one. The data show over a million clones, with around 98% seen just once and roughly 0.42% held by the top ten. Sequences were obtained from naive CD4+ T cells sorted from blood. These receptors came from a man aged 25 to 40 in good health. The CDR3 runs from the conserved cysteine through the conserved F or W. Size tells how often a clone was seen (once, few, many) or the class of an expanded clone, and some rows leave it out.

clone size,V gene,CDR3 protein
.,TRBV2,CASSEQGGNTEAFF
.,TRBV5-4,CASSLEAGDDTQYF
.,TRBV28,CASSAPGLTQNTQYF
.,TRBV6-1,CASSPLWDPNQPQHF
.,TRBV7-2,CASGAGASTDTQYF
.,TRBV19,CASSGGFYEQYF
.,TRBV27,CASSGLDRSSYEQYF
.,TRBV7-9,CASSDQGRISGNTIYF
.,TRBV4-1,CASSQEVGVAGAHEQYF
.,TRBV5-6,CASSRERAQYF
.,TRBV10-1,CASSGLERGTQYF
.,TRBV30,CAWSAGGNTEAFF
few,TRBV19,CASNGFGNTIYF
.,TRBV29-1,CSVQRSRGETQYF
.,TRBV10-3,CAISEWTAQNTGELFF
.,TRBV19,CATSGLAGGNEQYF
.,TRBV19,CASTVTGGLNTEAFF
.,TRBV29-1,CSVEPELAGVPDTQYF
once,TRBV21-1,CASSSQNYWTGGTIGTDTQYF
.,TRBV23-1,CASKLGVSNEQFF
.,TRBV9,CASSVSVGGIETQYF
.,TRBV11-2,CASSPSEAYNEQFF
.,TRBV19,CASSTSGRYYPPYEQYF
.,TRBV28,CASGQTSTDTQYF
.,TRBV28,CASKETRARDNVLTF
.,TRBV9,CASSRTGELFF
.,TRBV5-5,CASSWRQPSTDTQYF
.,TRBV18,CASSTQPGLGGSEQFF
.,TRBV15,CATSRDVQPQHF
.,TRBV5-1,CASRLDGSGDTQYF
.,TRBV30,CAWSVPGKNTEAFF
.,TRBV7-2,CASSLDRATEAFF
.,TRBV7-9,CASSRGYQETQYF
.,TRBV15,CATRRNRGVSYNEQFF
.,TRBV29-1,CSVADKLTDTQYF
.,TRBV19,CASSIGRGHTEAFF
once,TRBV6-5,CASREPRDRGYGYTF
.,TRBV5-1,CASSSGVNTEAFF
once,TRBV18,CASSLRGAGPTYEQYF
.,TRBV28,CASSRIAGVYNEQFF
.,TRBV5-6,CASSLAAHGYTF
.,TRBV6-5,CASSYGGVWGYEQYF
once,TRBV5-1,CASSFSGTAYEQYF
.,TRBV5-4,CASTLAGARGEQYF
.,TRBV7-6,CASSSPLRDRGEKLFF
.,TRBV18,CASSRDLSETQYF
once,TRBV5-1,CASSVQTSSYNEQFF
.,TRBV2,CASKLGGLSYNEQFF
.,TRBV18,CASRETGVYEQYF
.,TRBV5-1,CASSLGFGGYEQFF
.,TRBV7-9,CASSAPWTGTVHEQFF
.,TRBV7-8,CASSLLGSNTEAFF
.,TRBV2,CASSESPLGTQYF
.,TRBV11-2,CASSYSTVGGYTF
.,TRBV10-2,CASSVNLRSEDTQYF
.,TRBV14,CASSQGSRVGDTQYF
.,TRBV18,CASSPPGDDTQYF